This T cell receptor beta chain was sequenced for a study of T-cell reconstitution after alpha-beta-depleted transplantation in children. Construction of the TCRbeta library involved unique molecular identifiers. TCRdb processed the PCR reads anew with MiXCR; each CDR3 protein has one entry. This table holds some 830,000 distinct CDR3 sequences, roughly 15% found once. Trimming took off 1 base at V and 3 bases at J, with 14 bases between the two ends. The CDR3 length is 15 residues. Germline lookup yields CDR1 SGHRS and CDR2 YFSETQ. This clonotype was obtained from a male patient under 18 who had a stem cell transplant for acute lymphoblastic leukemia, so the T cells may come from the graft donor. V is TRBV5-1 and J is TRBJ2-7; a possible D gene is TRBD2 (7 bases). Specimen: PBMCs, mostly from graft donor cells, collected 360 days after TCRalphabeta/CD19-depleted stem cell transplant. CDR3: CASSLLRRGRYEQYF. In DNA form, the CDR3 reads TGCGCCAGCAGCTTGCTCAGGCGGGGGCGCTACGAGCAGTACTTC.